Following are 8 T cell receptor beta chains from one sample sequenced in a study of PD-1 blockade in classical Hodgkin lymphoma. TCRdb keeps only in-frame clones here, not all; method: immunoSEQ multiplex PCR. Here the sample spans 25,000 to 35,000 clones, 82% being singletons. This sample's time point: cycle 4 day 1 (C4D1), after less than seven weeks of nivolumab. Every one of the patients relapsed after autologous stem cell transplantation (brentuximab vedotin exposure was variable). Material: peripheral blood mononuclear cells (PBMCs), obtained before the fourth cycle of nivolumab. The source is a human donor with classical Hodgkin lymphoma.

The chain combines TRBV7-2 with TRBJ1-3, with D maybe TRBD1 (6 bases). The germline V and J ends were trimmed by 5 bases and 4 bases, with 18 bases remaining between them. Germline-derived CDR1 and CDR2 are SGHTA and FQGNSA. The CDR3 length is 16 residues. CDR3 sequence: CASSPTLGGAGNTIYF. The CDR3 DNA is TGTGCCAGCAGCCCAACCCTAGGGGGGGCGGGAAACACCATATATTTT.

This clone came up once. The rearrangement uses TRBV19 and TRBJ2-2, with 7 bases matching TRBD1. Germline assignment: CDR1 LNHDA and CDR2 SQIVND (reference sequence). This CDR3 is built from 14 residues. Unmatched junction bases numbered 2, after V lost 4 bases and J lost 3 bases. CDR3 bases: TGTGCCAGTAGTACAACAGGGGACACCGGGGAGCTGTTTTTT. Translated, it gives CASSTTGDTGELFF.

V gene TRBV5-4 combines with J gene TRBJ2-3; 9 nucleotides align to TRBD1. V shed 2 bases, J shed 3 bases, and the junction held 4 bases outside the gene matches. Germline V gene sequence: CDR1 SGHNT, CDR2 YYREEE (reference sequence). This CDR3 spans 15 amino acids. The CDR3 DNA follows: TGTGCCAGCAGCTTTTTACAGGGGGCGACAGATACGCAGTATTTT. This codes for CASSFLQGATDTQYF.

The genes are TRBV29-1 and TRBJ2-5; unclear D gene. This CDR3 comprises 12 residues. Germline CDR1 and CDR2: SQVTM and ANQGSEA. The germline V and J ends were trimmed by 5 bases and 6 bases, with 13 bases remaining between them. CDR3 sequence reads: CSVRQVQQTQYF. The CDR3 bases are TGCAGCGTTCGGCAAGTACAGCAGACCCAGTACTTC.

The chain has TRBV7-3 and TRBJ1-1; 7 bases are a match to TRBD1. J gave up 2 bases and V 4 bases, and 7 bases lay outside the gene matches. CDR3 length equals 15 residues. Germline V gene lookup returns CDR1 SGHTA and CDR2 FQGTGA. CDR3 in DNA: TGTGCCAGCAGCTCTACGGGACAGCCTAACACTGAAGCTTTCTTT. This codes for CASSSTGQPNTEAFF. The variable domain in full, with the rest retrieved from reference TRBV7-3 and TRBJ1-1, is GAGVSQTPSNKVTEKGKYVELRCDPISGHTALYWYRQSLGQGPEFLIYFQGTGAADDSGLPNDRFFAVRPEGSVSTLKIQRTERGDSAVYLCASSSTGQPNTEAFFGQGTRLTVV.

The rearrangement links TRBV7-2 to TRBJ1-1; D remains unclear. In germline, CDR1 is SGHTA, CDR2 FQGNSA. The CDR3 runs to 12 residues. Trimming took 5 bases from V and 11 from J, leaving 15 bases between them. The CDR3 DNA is TGTGCCAGCAGCGTGCCAAGGACTGGGGCTTTCTTT. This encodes CASSVPRTGAFF.

The CDR3 DNA reads as TGTGCCAGCAGTGTATTTAGGGGCCAAGAGACCCAGTACTTC. This translates into CASSVFRGQETQYF. The rearrangement uses TRBV2 and TRBJ2-5; D perhaps matches TRBD1 (5 bases). Between the trimmed V and J ends, which lost 4 bases and 1 base, there was a span of 10 bases. This CDR3 comprises 14 residues. From germline, CDR1 is SNHLY and CDR2 FYNNEI.

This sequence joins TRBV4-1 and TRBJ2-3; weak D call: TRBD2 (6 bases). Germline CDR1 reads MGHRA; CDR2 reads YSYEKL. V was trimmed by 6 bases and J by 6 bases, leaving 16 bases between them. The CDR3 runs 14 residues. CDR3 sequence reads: CASRDGTPSDTQYF. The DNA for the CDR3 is TGCGCCAGCAGAGACGGGACTCCTTCCGATACGCAGTATTTT.